The 14 T cell receptor beta chains listed next were all sequenced from one sample in a study of technical replicates of blood from several donors. Profiling relied on immunoSEQ multiplex PCR, and the TCRdb table lists in-frame clones only, not all of them. This table has around 100,000 clones, approximately 96% appearing once. The sample comprised T cells isolated from PBMCs. The receptor set was obtained from a human donor in good health.

Here the CDR3 reads CASSLQNSGNQPQHF. The CDR3 DNA reads as TGTGCCAGCAGCTTACAAAACAGTGGCAATCAGCCCCAGCATTTT. The chain uses TRBV7-2 and TRBJ1-5; D gene unclear. CDR1 is SGHTA, CDR2 FQGNSA, per germline. This CDR3 has 15 amino acids. Trimming removed 2 bases from V and 2 bases from J, with 10 bases in between. Variable domain in full (rest from reference TRBV7-2 and TRBJ1-5): GAGVSQSPSNKVTEKGKDVELRCDPISGHTALYWYRQSLGQGLEFLIYFQGNSAPDKSGLPSDRFSAERTGGSVSTLTIQRTQQEDSAVYLCASSLQNSGNQPQHFGDGTRLSIL.

The chain joins TRBV29-1 to TRBJ2-7; 9 bases align to TRBD1. CDR1 is SQVTM, CDR2 ANQGSEA, per germline. V lost 1 base and J lost 4; bases outside the gene matches: 5. The CDR3 has 14 amino acids. The DNA of the CDR3 is TGCAGCGTTGAAGTGGGACAGGGACTTTACGAGCAGTACTTC. Translated, it gives CSVEVGQGLYEQYF.

The chain employs TRBV6-5 and TRBJ2-5; 8 nucleotides agree with TRBD2. J lost 5 bases, V lost 6 bases, and 5 bases had no gene match. The CDR3 totals 13 residues. Germline CDR1 and CDR2: MNHEY and SVGAGI. The CDR3 protein is CASRVAGRETQYF. The CDR3 DNA sequence: TGTGCCAGCAGAGTAGCGGGACGGGAGACCCAGTACTTC.

This clone showed up just once. The chain joins TRBV5-1 to TRBJ2-1; TRBD2 might be the D (6 bases). Germline V CDR1 and CDR2: SGHRS, YFSETQ. Trimming shortened V by 4 bases and J by 0 bases, and 11 bases separated the two germline ends. The CDR3 runs to 15 residues. CDR3 nucleotides: TGCGCCAGCAGCCACGTCGGGGGCTCCTACAATGAGCAGTTCTTC. Protein: CASSHVGGSYNEQFF.

The rearrangement joins TRBV6-1 to TRBJ1-2; 8 positions match TRBD1. CDR1 and CDR2 from the germline V gene are MNHNS and SASEGT. The CDR3 totals 13 residues. Trimming removed 5 bases from V and 3 bases from J; junction bases left unmatched: 2. The CDR3 DNA reads TGTGCCAGCAGTCAGGACAGGGACTATGGCTACACCTTC. This gives the protein CASSQDRDYGYTF.

The genes are TRBV7-9 and TRBJ1-1; perhaps TRBD1 as D (6 bases). Deletions cut 2 bases from V and 3 bases from J, with 13 bases between. From germline, CDR1 is SEHNR and CDR2 FQNEAQ (reference sequence). The CDR3 runs to 15 residues. This CDR3 reads CASSLFTGIDTEAFF. The CDR3 region has the DNA TGTGCCAGCAGCTTATTTACAGGGATCGACACTGAAGCTTTCTTT.

This chain connects TRBV25-1 to TRBJ2-5; 8 bases match TRBD1. Germline loops: CDR1 MGHDK, CDR2 SYGVNS. The V segment lost 6 bases and the J segment 5 bases; nucleotides outside the gene matches: 11. The CDR3 sequence is 15 residues long. CDR3: CASRGQGKGRETQYF. CDR3 bases: TGTGCCAGCAGAGGACAGGGAAAAGGCCGGGAGACCCAGTACTTC.

V usage is TRBV29-1 and J usage is TRBJ2-7; 7 bases are shared with TRBD2. V trimming: 7 bases; J trimming: 2 bases; junction bases outside the gene matches: 5. Germline V gene data show CDR1 as SQVTM and CDR2 as ANQGSEA. The CDR3 runs to 12 residues. CDR3 residues: CSARGTTYEQYF. The CDR3 coding sequence is TGCAGCGCCCGGGGGACTACCTACGAGCAGTACTTC.

V is TRBV6-4 and J is TRBJ1-4; 7 positions agree with TRBD1. J gave up 7 bases and V 3 bases, and 2 bases lay outside the gene matches. This CDR3 is built from 13 residues. Germline loops: CDR1 MRHNA, CDR2 SNTAGT. The CDR3 DNA reads as TGTGCCAGCAGTGAGGCAGGGGGTGAAAAACTGTTTTTT. Its protein is CASSEAGGEKLFF.

This chain uses TRBV5-8 with TRBJ2-5; 9 bases match TRBD1. CDR1 and CDR2 (germline): SGHTS, YDEGEE. The length of the CDR3 is 16 residues. With V trimmed by 6 bases and J by 7 bases, 16 bases remained unmatched. The CDR3 DNA follows: TGTGCCAGCACCAATCTCGGGACAGGGTTTCGCGGGACCCAGTACTTC. This translates into CASTNLGTGFRGTQYF.

The rearrangement links TRBV4-1 to TRBJ2-2; 8 bases fit TRBD2. Germline lookup yields CDR1 MGHRA and CDR2 YSYEKL. Unmatched junction bases numbered 12, after V lost 4 bases and J lost 5 bases. This CDR3 is 17 amino acids long. This chain's CDR3 is CASSLSPSGTRTGELFF. The CDR3 DNA sequence: TGCGCCAGCAGCCTCTCTCCGTCCGGGACTAGGACCGGGGAGCTGTTTTTT.

The chain uses TRBV14 and TRBJ1-1; D remains unclear. The germline CDR1 and CDR2 sequences are SGHDN and FVKESK. The V end lost 3 bases, the J end lost 1 base, and 6 bases lay between the germline ends. The CDR3 has 13 amino acids. The CDR3 sequence: CASSQDWNTEAFF. The CDR3 region has the DNA TGTGCCAGCAGCCAGGACTGGAACACTGAAGCTTTCTTT.

This clone occurred once. The chain joins TRBV29-1 to TRBJ1-2, with D possibly being TRBD1 (6 bases). V gave up 6 bases and J gave up 2 bases, with 10 bases separating them. CDR3 length: 12 amino acids. Germline V lookup: CDR1 SQVTM, CDR2 ANQGSEA. This CDR3 reads CSVITGNYGYTF. The CDR3 nucleotides are TGCAGCGTAATTACAGGGAACTATGGCTACACCTTC.

This chain uses TRBV5-1 with TRBJ1-1; D is undetermined. The CDR3 covers 16 residues. V was shortened by 4 bases and J by 0 bases, with 16 bases between the two germline ends. CDR1 SGHRS and CDR2 YFSETQ come from the germline V gene. Written as DNA, the CDR3 is TGCGCCAGCAGCCCAGGAAAGTCCTCTTTGAACACTGAAGCTTTCTTT. This gives the protein CASSPGKSSLNTEAFF.